These 5 T cell receptor beta chains were sequenced from one sample in a study of PD-1 blockade in classical Hodgkin lymphoma. All patients experienced relapse after autologous stem cell transplantation, and brentuximab vedotin exposure was variable. Produced via immunoSEQ multiplex PCR; TCRdb's table is partial and in-frame only. The sample lists about 110,000 clones, 89% occurring once. The sample consisted of peripheral blood mononuclear cells (PBMCs), taken before the second cycle of nivolumab. Receptor source: a human donor with classical Hodgkin lymphoma.

The V and J genes are TRBV5-1 and TRBJ1-3; D unresolved. The CDR3 length is 14 residues. CDR1 is SGHRS and CDR2 is YFSETQ in the germline V gene. Trimming pared 1 base from V and 3 bases from J, leaving 8 bases between. CDR3 DNA sequence: TGCGCCAGCAGCTTGACTGGGTTTGGAAACACCATATATTTT. Its protein product is CASSLTGFGNTIYF. Full variable domain (remainder filled in from reference TRBV5-1 and TRBJ1-3): KAGVTQTPRYLIKTRGQQVTLSCSPISGHRSVSWYQQTPGQGLQFLFEYFSETQRNKGNFPGRFSGRQFSNSRSEMNVSTLELGDSALYLCASSLTGFGNTIYFGEGSWLTVV.

The chain uses TRBV11-2 and TRBJ2-1; 8 positions match TRBD1. Per the germline V gene, CDR1 is SGHAT and CDR2 is FQNNGV. With 7 bases clipped from V and 3 bases from J, the junction kept 8 bases outside the gene matches. The CDR3 is made up of 15 amino acids. Here the CDR3 reads CASTNGQGLYNEQFF. DNA for the CDR3: TGTGCCAGCACCAACGGACAGGGTCTCTACAATGAGCAGTTCTTC.

Only one count was recorded for this clone. The chain links TRBV9 to TRBJ1-1, with D uncertain. The V end lost 2 bases, the J end lost 7 bases, and 15 bases lay between the germline ends. From germline, CDR1 is SGDLS and CDR2 YYNGEE. There are 14 residues in the CDR3. CDR3 nucleotides: TGTGCCAGCAGCGTCGGACTCCCCGAGGGTGAAGCTTTCTTT. Protein product: CASSVGLPEGEAFF.

The chain uses TRBV28 and TRBJ2-1; D gene unclear. The germline CDR1 and CDR2 sequences are MDHEN and SYDVKM. This CDR3 is built from 15 residues. Trimming took 3 bases from V and 6 from J, leaving 15 bases between them. CDR3 nucleotide sequence: TGTGCCAGCAGTTTGGGCCTATCAAGCAGCAATGAGCAGTTCTTC. This sequence encodes CASSLGLSSSNEQFF.

V usage is TRBV6-6 and J usage is TRBJ2-2; D is unclear. The CDR3 totals 13 residues. Germline V gene lookup returns CDR1 MNHNY and CDR2 SVGAGI (reference sequence). Deletions cut 1 base from V and 7 bases from J, with 7 bases between. Written as DNA, the CDR3 is TGTGCCAGCAGTTACTGGACGGGCGGGGAGCTGTTTTTT. The encoded protein is CASSYWTGGELFF.